Listed below are T cell receptor beta chains from one sample, sequenced in a study of metastatic and nonmetastatic thyroid tumors. TCRdb reprocessed the PCR reads using MiXCR. The data show about 46,000 clones, under 25% seen once. The material sequenced was blood. Source of these receptors: a male donor with papillary thyroid cancer or a benign thyroid nodule (not recorded which). Some clones in this sample may be carry-over from other donors' samples. CDR3s leave out the opening cysteine and the closing phenylalanine or tryptophan.

j_call: TRBJ2-2; v_call: TRBV7-9; cdr3_aa: ASSWGRTTRQLF
j_call: TRBJ2-1; v_call: TRBV6-1; cdr3_aa: ASSEQGPEGQF
j_call: TRBJ2-1; v_call: TRBV20-1; cdr3_aa: SARVTRVVSYNEQF
j_call: TRBJ1-2; v_call: TRBV5-5; cdr3_aa: ASSLARGANYGYT
j_call: TRBJ2-7; v_call: TRBV28; cdr3_aa: ASSLEGQTYEQY
j_call: TRBJ1-1; v_call: TRBV6-1; cdr3_aa: ASRPGQIMNTEAF
j_call: TRBJ1-5; v_call: TRBV20-1; cdr3_aa: SAREGGSNQPQH
j_call: TRBJ2-2; v_call: TRBV10-3; cdr3_aa: AISAPGHQGLAGFTGELF
j_call: NA; v_call: TRBV5-1; cdr3_aa: ASSLWGREALYEQY
j_call: TRBJ1-2; v_call: TRBV20-1; cdr3_aa: SARDQPRLDYGYT
j_call: TRBJ2-2; v_call: TRBV5-6; cdr3_aa: ASGPGAGGPTGELF
j_call: TRBJ2-7; v_call: TRBV30; cdr3_aa: AWSKGYEQY
j_call: TRBJ1-5; v_call: TRBV12-3/TRBV12-4; cdr3_aa: ASRSVDSSNQPQH
j_call: TRBJ2-7; v_call: TRBV6-1; cdr3_aa: ASSVEPSYEQY
j_call: TRBJ1-5; v_call: TRBV6-2/TRBV6-3; cdr3_aa: ASSLDRGNQPQH
j_call: TRBJ2-2; v_call: TRBV2; cdr3_aa: ASRPSTGMGTGELF
j_call: TRBJ1-3; v_call: TRBV7-8; cdr3_aa: ASSQTGDPGNTIY
j_call: TRBJ2-2; v_call: TRBV5-1; cdr3_aa: ASSQTGLAYTGELF
j_call: TRBJ1-5; v_call: TRBV27; cdr3_aa: ASSLRDSNQPQH
j_call: TRBJ2-7; v_call: TRBV29-1; cdr3_aa: SVAGTGGPVEQY
j_call: TRBJ2-1; v_call: TRBV6-1; cdr3_aa: ASSPGLAGTNEQF
j_call: TRBJ1-2; v_call: TRBV4-1; cdr3_aa: ASSQEPGQGAYGYT
j_call: TRBJ1-6; v_call: TRBV28; cdr3_aa: ASRAATGSNSPLH
j_call: TRBJ2-2; v_call: TRBV3-1; cdr3_aa: ASSFWSRGTGELF
j_call: TRBJ2-7; v_call: TRBV20-1; cdr3_aa: SARMTSEQY
j_call: TRBJ1-6; v_call: TRBV7-8; cdr3_aa: ASSLGGVRGQNNSPLH
j_call: TRBJ2-2; v_call: TRBV10-3; cdr3_aa: AISVGNTGELF
j_call: TRBJ1-2; v_call: TRBV20-1; cdr3_aa: SAMDRPYGYT
j_call: TRBJ1-2; v_call: TRBV27; cdr3_aa: ASRAVGPLAGYT
j_call: TRBJ2-1; v_call: TRBV20-1; cdr3_aa: SATLLLAGEYNEQF
j_call: TRBJ2-2; v_call: TRBV20-1; cdr3_aa: SASSIRNLNTGELF
j_call: TRBJ1-5; v_call: TRBV19; cdr3_aa: ASSIDPQGLSNQPQH